This T cell receptor beta chain is from a study of T cells in Graves' hyperthyroidism and ophthalmopathy. Points from the study as a whole: Blood also carried most thyroid clonotypes expanded above 0.001. Stable hyperthyroidism was separated from ophthalmopathy by a model based on 13 V-J features. Ophthalmopathy got predicted by the model a median approximately 6.3 months before its onset.

On this clonotype itself: No antigen is known for it.

Regions amplified from RNA transcripts were the TCR beta CDR3 regions. In the first-round RT-PCR of the TCR CDR3, the HTBI primer set was used. TCRdb recomputed calls from the multiplex PCR reads with MiXCR, one row per CDR3 protein. This table holds a few hundred thousand distinct CDR3 sequences, around 50% found once. Together with thyroid ultrasound, orbital computed tomography, serum thyroxine and TRAb, clinical symptoms were used for diagnoses. The specimen was peripheral blood or thyroid tissue (not recorded which). This clonotype originated in an adult woman with Graves' disease, either hyperthyroidism or ophthalmopathy (not recorded which).

The CDR3 DNA reads as TGTGCCAGCACTCGTAACGGGGAGCTGTTTTTT. Translated: CASTRNGELFF. This chain links TRBV7-2 with TRBJ2-2; D gene unclear. This CDR3 is built from 11 residues. Germline CDR1 and CDR2: SGHTA and FQGNSA. With 7 bases removed from V and 7 bases from J, the gap between germline ends came to 7 bases.